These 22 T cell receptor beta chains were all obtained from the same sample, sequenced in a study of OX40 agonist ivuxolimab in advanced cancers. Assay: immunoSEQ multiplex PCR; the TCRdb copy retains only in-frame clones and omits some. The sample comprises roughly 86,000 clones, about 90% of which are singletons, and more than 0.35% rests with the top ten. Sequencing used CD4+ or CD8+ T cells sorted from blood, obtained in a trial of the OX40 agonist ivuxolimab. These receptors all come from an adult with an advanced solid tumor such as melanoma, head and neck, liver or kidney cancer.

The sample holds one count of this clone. This chain's CDR3 is CASSLRGANVLTF. In DNA, the CDR3 is TGTGCCAGCAGCTTGCGTGGGGCCAACGTCCTGACTTTC. J is TRBJ2-6 and V is TRBV5-6; D remains ambiguous. The V end lost 1 base, the J end lost 3 bases, and 2 bases lay between the germline ends. Germline-derived CDR1 and CDR2 are SGHDT and YYEEEE. The CDR3 runs to 13 residues.

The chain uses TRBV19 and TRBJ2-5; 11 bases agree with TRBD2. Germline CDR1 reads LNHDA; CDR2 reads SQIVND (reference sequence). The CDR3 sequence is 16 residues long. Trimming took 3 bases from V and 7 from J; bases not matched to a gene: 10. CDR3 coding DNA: TGTGCCAGTAGTATGAGGAATAGCGGGGGGGCAGGGACCCAGTACTTC. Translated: CASSMRNSGGAGTQYF.

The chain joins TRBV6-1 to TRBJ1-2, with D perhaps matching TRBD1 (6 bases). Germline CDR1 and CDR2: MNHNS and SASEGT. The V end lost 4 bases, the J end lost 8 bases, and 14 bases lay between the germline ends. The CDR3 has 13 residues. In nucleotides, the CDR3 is TGTGCCAGCAGTGCGCGGGGGGCGAGGGGCTACACCTTC. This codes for CASSARGARGYTF.

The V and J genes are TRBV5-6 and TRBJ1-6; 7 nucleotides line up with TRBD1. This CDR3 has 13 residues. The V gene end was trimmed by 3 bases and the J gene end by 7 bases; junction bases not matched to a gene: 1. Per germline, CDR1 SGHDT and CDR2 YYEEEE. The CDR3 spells CASSSGQNSPLHF. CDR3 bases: TGTGCCAGCAGCTCGGGACAGAATTCACCCCTCCACTTT.

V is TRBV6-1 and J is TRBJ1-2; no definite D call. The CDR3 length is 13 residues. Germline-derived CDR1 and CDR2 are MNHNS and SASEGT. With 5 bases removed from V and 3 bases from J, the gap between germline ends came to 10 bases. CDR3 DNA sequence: TGTGCCAGCAGTCGGGAGGGCCACTATGGCTACACCTTC. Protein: CASSREGHYGYTF.

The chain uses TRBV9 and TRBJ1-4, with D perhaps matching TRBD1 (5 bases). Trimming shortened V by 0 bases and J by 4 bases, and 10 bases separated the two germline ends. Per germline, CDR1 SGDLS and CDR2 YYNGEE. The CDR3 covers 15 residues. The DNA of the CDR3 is TGTGCCAGCAGCGTAGGGGGGACGTATAATGAAAAACTGTTTTTT. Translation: CASSVGGTYNEKLFF.

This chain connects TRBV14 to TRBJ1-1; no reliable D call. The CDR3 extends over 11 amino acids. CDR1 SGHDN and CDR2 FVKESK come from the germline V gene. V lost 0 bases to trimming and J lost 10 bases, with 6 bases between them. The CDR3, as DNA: TGTGCCAGCAGCCAAGATTCTGGAGCTTTCTTT. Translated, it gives CASSQDSGAFF.

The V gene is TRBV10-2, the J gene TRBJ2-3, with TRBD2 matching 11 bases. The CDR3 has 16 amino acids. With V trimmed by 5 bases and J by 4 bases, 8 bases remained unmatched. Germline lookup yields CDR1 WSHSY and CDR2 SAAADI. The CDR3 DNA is TGCGCCAGCAGTCCCGGGACTAGCGGATGGGCAGATACGCAGTATTTT. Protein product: CASSPGTSGWADTQYF.

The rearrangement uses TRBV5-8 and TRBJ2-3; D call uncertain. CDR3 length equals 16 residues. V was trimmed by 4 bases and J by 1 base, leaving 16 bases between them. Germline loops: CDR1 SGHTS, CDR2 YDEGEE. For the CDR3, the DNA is TGTGCCAGCAGCGGACGGATTAAAACGGGCACAGATACGCAGTATTTT. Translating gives CASSGRIKTGTDTQYF.

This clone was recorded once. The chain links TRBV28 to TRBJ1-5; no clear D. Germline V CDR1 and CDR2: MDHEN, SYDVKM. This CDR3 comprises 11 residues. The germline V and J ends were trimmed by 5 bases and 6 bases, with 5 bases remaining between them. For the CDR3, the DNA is TGTGCCAGCAGTATTGGTCAGCCCCAGCATTTT. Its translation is CASSIGQPQHF.

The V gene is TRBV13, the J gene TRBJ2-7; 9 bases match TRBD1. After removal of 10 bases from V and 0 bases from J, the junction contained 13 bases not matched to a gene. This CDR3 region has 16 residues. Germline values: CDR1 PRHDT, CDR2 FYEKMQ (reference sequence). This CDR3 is CATTYETGGGSYEQYF. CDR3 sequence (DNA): TGTGCCACTACATACGAGACAGGGGGAGGCTCCTACGAGCAGTACTTC.

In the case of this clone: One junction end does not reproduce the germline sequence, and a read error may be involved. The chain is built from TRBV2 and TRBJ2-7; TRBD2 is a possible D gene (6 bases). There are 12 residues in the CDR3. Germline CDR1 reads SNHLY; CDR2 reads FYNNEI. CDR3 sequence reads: CASSGSSNEQYF. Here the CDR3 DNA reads TGTGCCAGCAGCGGGAGCTCCAACGAGCAGTACTTC.

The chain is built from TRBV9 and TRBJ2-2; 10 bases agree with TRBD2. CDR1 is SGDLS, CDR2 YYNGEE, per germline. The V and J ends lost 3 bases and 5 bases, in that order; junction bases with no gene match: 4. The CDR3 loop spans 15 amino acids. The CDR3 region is CASSEVAGGTGELFF. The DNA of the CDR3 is TGTGCCAGCAGCGAGGTAGCGGGAGGAACCGGGGAGCTGTTTTTT.

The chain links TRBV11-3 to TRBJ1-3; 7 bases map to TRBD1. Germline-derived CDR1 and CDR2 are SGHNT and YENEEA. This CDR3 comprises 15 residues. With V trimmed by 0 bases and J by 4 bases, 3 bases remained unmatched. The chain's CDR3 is CASSLDPGQGNTIYF. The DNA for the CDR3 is TGTGCCAGCAGCTTAGATCCGGGACAGGGAAACACCATATATTTT.

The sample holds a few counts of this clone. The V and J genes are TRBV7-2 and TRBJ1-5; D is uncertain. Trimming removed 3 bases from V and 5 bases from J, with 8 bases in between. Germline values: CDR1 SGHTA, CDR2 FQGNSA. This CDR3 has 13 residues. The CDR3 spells CASSFRPDQPQHF. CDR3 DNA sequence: TGTGCCAGCAGCTTCCGGCCGGATCAGCCCCAGCATTTT. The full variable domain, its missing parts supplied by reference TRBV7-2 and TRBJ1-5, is GAGVSQSPSNKVTEKGKDVELRCDPISGHTALYWYRQSLGQGLEFLIYFQGNSAPDKSGLPSDRFSAERTGGSVSTLTIQRTQQEDSAVYLCASSFRPDQPQHFGDGTRLSIL.

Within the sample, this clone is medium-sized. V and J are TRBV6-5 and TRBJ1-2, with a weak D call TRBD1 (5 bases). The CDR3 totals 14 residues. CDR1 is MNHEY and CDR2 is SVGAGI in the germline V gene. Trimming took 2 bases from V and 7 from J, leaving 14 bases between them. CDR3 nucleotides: TGTGCCAGCAGTTACGGGCAGGGACTGGGTGGCTACACCTTC. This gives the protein CASSYGQGLGGYTF.

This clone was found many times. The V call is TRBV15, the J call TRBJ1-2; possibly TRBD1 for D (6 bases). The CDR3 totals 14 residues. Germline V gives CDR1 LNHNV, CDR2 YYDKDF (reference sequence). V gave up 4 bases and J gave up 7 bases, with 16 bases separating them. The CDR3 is CATSTRATGVGYTF. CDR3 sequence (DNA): TGTGCCACCAGCACCAGAGCGACAGGAGTTGGCTACACCTTC.

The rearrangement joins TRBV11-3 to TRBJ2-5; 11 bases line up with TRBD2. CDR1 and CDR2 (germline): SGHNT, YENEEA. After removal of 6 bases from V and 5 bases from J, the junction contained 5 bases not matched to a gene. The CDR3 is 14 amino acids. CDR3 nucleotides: TGTGCCAGCAGATCACTAGCGGGAGTTGAGACCCAGTACTTC. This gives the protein CASRSLAGVETQYF.

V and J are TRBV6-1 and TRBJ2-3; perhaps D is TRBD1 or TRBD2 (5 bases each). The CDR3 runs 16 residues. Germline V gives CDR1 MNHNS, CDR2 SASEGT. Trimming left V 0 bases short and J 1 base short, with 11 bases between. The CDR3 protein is CASSEAPGDGTDTQYF. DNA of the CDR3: TGTGCCAGCAGTGAAGCGCCCGGGGACGGCACAGATACGCAGTATTTT.

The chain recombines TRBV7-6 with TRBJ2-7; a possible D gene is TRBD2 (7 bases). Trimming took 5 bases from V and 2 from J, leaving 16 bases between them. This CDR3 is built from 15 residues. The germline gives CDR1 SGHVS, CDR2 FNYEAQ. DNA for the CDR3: TGTGCCAGCAGCCTAGGGGGGGCGGGCGCCTACGAGCAGTACTTC. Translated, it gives CASSLGGAGAYEQYF.

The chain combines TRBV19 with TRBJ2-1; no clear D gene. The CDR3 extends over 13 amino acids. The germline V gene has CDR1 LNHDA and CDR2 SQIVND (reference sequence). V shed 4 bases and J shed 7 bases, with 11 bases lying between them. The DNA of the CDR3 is TGTGCCAGTAGTACCATAGGACGGAATGAGCAGTTCTTC. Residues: CASSTIGRNEQFF.

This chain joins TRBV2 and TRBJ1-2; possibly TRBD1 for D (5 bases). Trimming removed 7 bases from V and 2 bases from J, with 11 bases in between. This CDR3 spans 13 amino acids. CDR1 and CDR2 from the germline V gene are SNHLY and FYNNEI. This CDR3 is CASNPGRNYGYTF. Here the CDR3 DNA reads TGTGCCAGCAATCCGGGACGGAACTATGGCTACACCTTC.